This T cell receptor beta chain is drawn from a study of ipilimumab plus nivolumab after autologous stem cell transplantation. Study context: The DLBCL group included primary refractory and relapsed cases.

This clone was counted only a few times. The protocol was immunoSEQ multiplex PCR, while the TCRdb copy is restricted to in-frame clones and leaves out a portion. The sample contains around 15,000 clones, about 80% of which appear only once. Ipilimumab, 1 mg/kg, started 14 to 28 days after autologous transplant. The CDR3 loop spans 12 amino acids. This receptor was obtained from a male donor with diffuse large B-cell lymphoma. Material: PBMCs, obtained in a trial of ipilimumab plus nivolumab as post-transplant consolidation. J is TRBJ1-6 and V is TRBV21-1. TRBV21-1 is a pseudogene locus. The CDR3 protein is CASSKLNSPLHF. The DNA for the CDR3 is TGTGCCAGCAGCAAATTGAATTCACCCCTCCACTTT.